These 17 T cell receptor beta chains were all obtained from the same sample, sequenced in a study of T cell repertoires in cytomegalovirus infection. TCRdb fed the reads into MiXCR, producing one record per CDR3 protein. The table shows 210,000 or so distinct CDR3 sequences, with 6% to 8% occurring only once. The specimen sequenced was PBMCs. These receptor sequences come from a human donor in good health (CMV status not recorded). Some clones in this sample may be carry-over from other donors' samples.

The sample holds many counts of this clonotype. The CDR3 sequence is CASGPRGASTDTQYF. CDR3 coding DNA: TGTGCCAGCGGTCCCCGGGGGGCTAGCACAGATACGCAGTATTTT. The chain uses TRBV7-2 and TRBJ2-3; D perhaps matches TRBD2 (7 bases). The CDR3 is 15 amino acids. V was trimmed by 8 bases and J by 0 bases, leaving 15 bases between them. The germline V gene has CDR1 SGHTA and CDR2 FQGNSA.

On this clonotype itself: The germline gene is not matched at one end of the junction; a read error may be the cause. J is TRBJ1-1 and V is TRBV6-6; no clear D. Germline V lookup: CDR1 MNHNY, CDR2 SVGAGI (reference sequence). The CDR3 sequence is 11 residues long. The CDR3 reads CASIWAREAYF. CDR3 coding DNA: TGTGCCAGCATCTGGGCGCGTGAAGCTTACTTT.

This clonotype was detected ten times or more. The V gene is TRBV29-1, the J gene TRBJ2-1, with 10 bases lining up with TRBD2. The length of the CDR3 is 14 residues. Germline CDR1 and CDR2: SQVTM and ANQGSEA. J gave up 6 bases and V 8 bases, and 10 bases lay outside the gene matches. DNA for the CDR3: TGCAGCTCTCGGGAGCGGGGGGGCGTCAATGAGCAGTTCTTC. This translates into CSSRERGGVNEQFF.

This clonotype was seen many times. CDR3 DNA: TGTGCCAGCAGTGAATTTCGAGATAATTCACCCCTCCACTTT. Residues: CASSEFRDNSPLHF. V gene TRBV2 combines with J gene TRBJ1-6; D remains unclear. Germline V gene lookup returns CDR1 SNHLY and CDR2 FYNNEI. V shed 2 bases and J shed 5 bases, with 7 bases lying between them. The CDR3 loop spans 14 amino acids.

This clonotype came up many times. V and J are TRBV6-6 and TRBJ1-2, with 7 bases that match TRBD1. There are 15 residues in the CDR3. CDR1 MNHNY and CDR2 SVGAGI come from the germline V gene (reference sequence). V dropped 2 bases and J dropped 8; count of bases not matched to a gene: 11. The CDR3 spells CASSYAQGGARGYTF. For the CDR3, the DNA is TGTGCCAGCAGTTACGCCCAGGGGGGGGCGAGAGGCTACACCTTC.

The table lists this clonotype with many counts. The chain recombines TRBV6-1 with TRBJ1-5; 7 bases are a match to TRBD1. The germline gives CDR1 MNHNS, CDR2 SASEGT. The CDR3 is 15 amino acids. J lost 5 bases, V lost 5 bases, and 9 bases had no gene match. CDR3 sequence (DNA): TGTGCCAGCAGTTATAGACAGGGTGCCGATCAGCCCCAGCATTTT. This encodes CASSYRQGADQPQHF.

At least ten counts were recorded for this clonotype. The chain couples TRBV7-2 to TRBJ2-1; 11 nucleotides agree with TRBD1. This CDR3 is built from 16 residues. J lost 9 bases, V lost 6 bases, and 13 bases had no gene match. Germline loops: CDR1 SGHTA, CDR2 FQGNSA. The CDR3 loop reads CASSPRQGQGGSEQFF. CDR3 in DNA: TGTGCCAGCAGTCCTAGGCAGGGACAGGGGGGGAGTGAGCAGTTCTTC.

In this sample, this clonotype turned up many times. V gene TRBV27 combines with J gene TRBJ1-5; TRBD1 aligns across 8 bases. Germline assignment: CDR1 MNHEY and CDR2 SMNVEV (reference sequence). The V and J ends lost 2 bases and 7 bases, in that order; junction bases with no gene match: 4. CDR3 size: 14 residues. The CDR3 DNA reads as TGTGCCAGCAGTTTAGGACAGGGCGAGCAGCCCCAGCATTTT. It yields the protein CASSLGQGEQPQHF.

This clonotype was seen a handful of times. The rearrangement links TRBV6-2 or TRBV6-3 to TRBJ2-7; tentative D call: TRBD1 (6 bases). In germline, CDR1 is MNHEY, CDR2 SVGEGT. V was clipped by 3 bases and J by 3 bases, with 18 bases between them. The CDR3 is 16 residues long. This chain's CDR3 is CASSYARGITYYEQYF. DNA of the CDR3: TGTGCCAGCAGTTATGCAAGGGGGATTACATACTACGAGCAGTACTTC.

This clonotype was seen ten or more times. The V and J genes are TRBV12-3 or TRBV12-4 and TRBJ1-4, with D possibly matching TRBD1 (5 bases). The CDR3 length is 14 residues. Trimming shortened V by 8 bases and J by 0 bases, and 10 bases separated the two germline ends. The CDR3 loop is CASGRGATNEKLFF. CDR3 coding DNA: TGTGCCAGCGGTCGAGGGGCAACTAATGAAAAACTGTTTTTT.

This clonotype was seen at least ten times. This chain links TRBV20-1 with TRBJ2-7; TRBD2 aligns across 11 bases. J gave up 3 bases and V 3 bases, and 7 bases lay outside the gene matches. This CDR3 contains 15 residues. Germline lookup yields CDR1 DFQATT and CDR2 SNEGSKA (reference sequence). The CDR3 loop reads CSASLLAGANYEQYF. DNA for the CDR3: TGCAGTGCTAGCCTACTAGCGGGGGCCAACTACGAGCAGTACTTC.

J is TRBJ2-1 and V is TRBV6-2 or TRBV6-3; 9 bases are shared with TRBD1. The trim removed 6 bases at V and 8 bases at J, leaving 11 bases unmatched. The V gene's germline CDR1 is MNHEY and CDR2 SVGEGT. The CDR3 sequence is 15 residues long. The CDR3 protein is CASRLSGTGLDEQFF. CDR3 coding DNA: TGTGCCAGCAGACTCTCCGGGACAGGGTTGGATGAGCAGTTCTTC.

Ten or more counts support this clonotype. CDR3 loop: CASSEGLAGLRDEQFF. CDR3 coding DNA: TGTGCCAGCAGCGAGGGACTAGCGGGGTTGAGGGATGAGCAGTTCTTC. This chain connects TRBV9 to TRBJ2-1; 13 bases agree with TRBD2. The germline V gene has CDR1 SGDLS and CDR2 YYNGEE. With 3 bases clipped from V and 8 bases from J, the junction kept 8 bases outside the gene matches. This CDR3 spans 16 amino acids.

Details on this clonotype: This may be a read error, as it is one base from a much larger clone. This chain connects TRBV15 to TRBJ2-7, with TRBD2 identical over 16 bases. The CDR3 sequence is 17 residues long. CDR1 is LNHNV and CDR2 is YYDKDF in the germline V gene (reference sequence). This chain's CDR3 is CAASSPQGLAGGYEQYF. Here the CDR3 DNA reads TGTGCCGCCAGCAGCCCCCAGGGACTAGCGGGGGGGTACGAGCAGTACTTC.

This clonotype showed up many times. V usage is TRBV7-8 and J usage is TRBJ2-7; D is unresolved. The CDR3 has 13 residues. Germline CDR1 SGHVS, CDR2 FQNEAQ. V was pared by 5 bases and J by 6 bases, with 14 bases between. The CDR3 sequence is CASSAIGLGEQYF. The CDR3 nucleotides read TGTGCCAGCAGCGCGATAGGGCTGGGCGAGCAGTACTTC. The whole variable domain, remainder taken from reference TRBV7-8 and TRBJ2-7, is GAGVSQSPRYKVAKRGQDVALRCDPISGHVSLFWYQQALGQGPEFLTYFQNEAQLDKSGLPSDRFFAERPEGSVSTLKIQRTQQEDSAVYLCASSAIGLGEQYFGPGTRLTVT.

This clonotype turned up a few times. This chain connects TRBV7-2 to TRBJ1-5; possibly TRBD1 for D (6 bases). From germline, CDR1 is SGHTA and CDR2 FQGNSA. The V end lost 0 bases, the J end lost 3 bases, and 9 bases lay between the germline ends. CDR3 length equals 15 residues. The chain's CDR3 is CASSLARTVNQPQHF. In nucleotides, the CDR3 is TGTGCCAGCAGCTTAGCTCGGACAGTCAATCAGCCCCAGCATTTT.

This clonotype showed up many times. The rearrangement links TRBV15 to TRBJ2-1; D is possibly TRBD2 (6 bases). Trimming cost V 5 bases and J 7 bases, with 18 bases left between them. The CDR3 contains 15 residues. Germline CDR1 reads LNHNV; CDR2 reads YYDKDF (reference sequence). The CDR3 DNA is TGTGCCACCAGCCAGAGGCGGCTAGCGTGGAATGAGCAGTTCTTC. Translated: CATSQRRLAWNEQFF. Complete variable domain (other parts from reference TRBV15 and TRBJ2-1): DAMVIQNPRYQVTQFGKPVTLSCSQTLNHNVMYWYQQKSSQAPKLLFHYYDKDFNNEADTPDNFQSRRPNTSFCFLDIRSPGLGDTAMYLCATSQRRLAWNEQFFGPGTRLTVL.